A selection of T cell receptor beta chains follows, all from one sample in a study of Graves' ophthalmopathy and Graves' hyperthyroidism. From the multiplex PCR reads, TCRdb called clonotypes with MiXCR, one entry per CDR3 protein. This sample has around 340,000 distinct CDR3 sequences, with about 17% found just once. Input material: peripheral blood. These receptors came from an adult man with Graves' ophthalmopathy. CDR3s include the opening cysteine and the closing phenylalanine or tryptophan. Each record gives: D gene, clone size, J gene, V gene, CDR3 DNA, CDR3 protein. A D gene is named only where the DNA matches it firmly. Not every row has a clone size; where given, it reads once, few, many or a size class.

NA	NA	TRBJ2-4	TRBV11-1	TGTGCCAGCAGCCCGAATCCGGGGCAGCTAGCCAAAAACATTCAGTACTTC	CASSPNPGQLAKNIQYF
TRBD1	NA	TRBJ2-7	TRBV28	TGTGCCAGCAGCGTGACAGGGGCCTCTAATGAGCAGTACTTC	CASSVTGASNEQYF
TRBD1	many	TRBJ2-7	TRBV19	TGTGCCAGTAGTATCGACAGGGCGACCTACGAGCAGTACTTC	CASSIDRATYEQYF
TRBD2	many	TRBJ2-7	TRBV7-2	TGTGCCAGCAGCTTATTGGGGCTAGCGGGAAACTACGAGCAGTACTTC	CASSLLGLAGNYEQYF
NA	NA	TRBJ1-1	TRBV19	TGTGCCAGTAGTCGCAGGCAGGGACATATGAACACTGAAGCTTTCTTT	CASSRRQGHMNTEAFF
NA	many	TRBJ1-2	TRBV12-3/TRBV12-4	TGTGCCAGCAGCCCCGCGATGCTCGATGGCTACACCTTC	CASSPAMLDGYTF
NA	many	TRBJ2-3	TRBV7-2	TGTGCCAGCAGCTTGGGGTCCGCCTATACGCAGTATTTT	CASSLGSAYTQYF
NA	many	TRBJ1-1	TRBV11-2	TGTGCCAGCACCCGAACGAACACTGAAGCTTTCTTT	CASTRTNTEAFF
TRBD1	many	TRBJ2-7	TRBV7-2	TGTGCCAGCAGCCGGTCGGGTTCAGGACAGGGTACCTACGAGCAGTACTTC	CASSRSGSGQGTYEQYF
TRBD1	few	TRBJ2-5	TRBV6-5	TGTGCCAGCAGTTACTTTTCGACAGGGCAAGAGACCCAGTACTTC	CASSYFSTGQETQYF
NA	few	TRBJ2-7	TRBV18	TGTGCCAGCTCACCAGCAGGGTCCCACGAGCAGTACTTC	CASSPAGSHEQYF
TRBD1	many	TRBJ1-2	TRBV5-1	TGCGCCAGCAGCTTGTCCTGGACAGGGGACGGCTATGGCTACACCTTC	CASSLSWTGDGYGYTF
NA	many	TRBJ2-2	TRBV3-1	TGTGCCAGCAGCCGAGACCGGCGCGGGGAGCTGTTTTTT	CASSRDRRGELFF
NA	NA	TRBJ2-2	TRBV6-1	TGTGCCAGCAGTGAACCGGGATACACCGGGGAGCTGTTTTTT	CASSEPGYTGELFF
NA	NA	TRBJ2-2	TRBV19	TGTGCCTCCAAGGAACTGGGGCTCGGGGAGCTGTTTTTT	CASKELGLGELFF
NA	NA	TRBJ2-5	TRBV27	TGTGCCAGCAGCAGGGACAACCGAGGGACCCAGTACTTC	CASSRDNRGTQYF
NA	many	TRBJ2-7	TRBV6-5	TGTGCCAGCAGTTACTCGCGACAGCCATCCTACGAGCAGTACTTC	CASSYSRQPSYEQYF
NA	NA	TRBJ2-4	TRBV12-3/TRBV12-4	TGTGCCAGCAGTTTAATGTACGACATGGACAAAAACATTCAGTACTTC	CASSLMYDMDKNIQYF
TRBD2	NA	TRBJ2-3	TRBV6-2/TRBV6-3	TGTGCCAGCAGCACGACTAGCGGGAGGCGCACAGATACGCAGTATTTT	CASSTTSGRRTDTQYF
TRBD1	many	TRBJ2-5	TRBV6-5	TGTGCCAGCAGTCGGACAGGGGTTATAGAGACCCAGTACTTC	CASSRTGVIETQYF
NA	many	TRBJ1-3	TRBV5-1	TGCGCCAGCAGCTTCAACGGGGGGCAAGGAAACACCATATATTTT	CASSFNGGQGNTIYF
NA	NA	TRBJ2-5	TRBV6-1	TGTGCCAGCGGGCGTCGGAAAGAGACCCAGTACTTC	CASGRRKETQYF
TRBD1	NA	TRBJ1-2	TRBV28	TGTGCCAGCAGTTCTACAGGGGTCCTCGATGGCTACACCTTC	CASSSTGVLDGYTF
TRBD1	many	TRBJ2-2	TRBV6-1	TGTGCCAGCGGGGGACAGGAGGACACCGGGGAGCTGTTTTTT	CASGGQEDTGELFF
TRBD2	NA	TRBJ2-7	TRBV20-1	TGCGGCGGGGGGGGTGCCTACGAGCAGTACTTC	CGGGGAYEQYF
NA	many	TRBJ1-6	TRBV20-1	TGCAGTGCACCGGGACCGTTGGGAGTTAATTCACCCCTCCACTTT	CSAPGPLGVNSPLHF
NA	many	TRBJ1-2	TRBV20-1	TGCAGTGCTAGTCCAGGGAACTATGGCTACACCTTC	CSASPGNYGYTF
NA	many	TRBJ1-1	TRBV30	TGTGCCTGGAGTCGCGGGGGTCCAGGTGAAGCTTTCTTT	CAWSRGGPGEAFF
TRBD2	NA	TRBJ2-2	TRBV19	TGTGCCAGTAGTCGGAGAGGACTAGCGGGAGAAAAGTCCGGGGAGCTGTTTTTT	CASSRRGLAGEKSGELFF
NA	many	TRBJ1-5	TRBV7-2	TGTGCCAGCAGCTTAGCACGGGTGGAGCCCCAGCATTTT	CASSLARVEPQHF
NA	NA	TRBJ1-1	TRBV7-2	TGTGCCAGCAGCTTATATGGGGGGGCAGGTACTGAAGCTTTCTTT	CASSLYGGAGTEAFF
NA	many	TRBJ1-2	TRBV2	TGTGCCAGCAGAAAGAGCAGTGCTAACTATGGCTACACCTTC	CASRKSSANYGYTF
NA	many	TRBJ2-2	TRBV6-2/TRBV6-3	TGTGCCAGCATTCCGACCTCGGGCAGGTCGAACACCGGGGAGCTGTTTTTT	CASIPTSGRSNTGELFF
NA	many	TRBJ2-6	TRBV7-8	TGTGCCAGCAGCTTCGACGTGGCCAACGTCCTGACTTTC	CASSFDVANVLTF
NA	many	TRBJ1-1	TRBV30	TGTGCCTGGGGATTCGGGGATACTGAAGCTTTCTTT	CAWGFGDTEAFF
TRBD1	many	TRBJ1-2	TRBV20-1	TGCAGTGTCGCACAGGGGAGGGGTGGCTACACCTTC	CSVAQGRGGYTF
NA	many	TRBJ1-1	TRBV7-9	TGTGCCAGCAGCCTGACTGAGGACACTGAAACTTTCTTT	CASSLTEDTETFF
NA	many	TRBJ1-5	TRBV6-5	TGTGCCAGCAGCCGGGACACCGATTTCGGGCCCCAGCATTTT	CASSRDTDFGPQHF
NA	many	TRBJ1-1	TRBV27	TGTGCCAGCAGTTTCAGGGAGAACACTGAAGCTTTCTTT	CASSFRENTEAFF
NA	many	TRBJ2-7	TRBV3-1	TGTGCCAGCAGCCAGAGGTCCACGGGAGAGCAGTACTTC	CASSQRSTGEQYF
NA	few	TRBJ1-2	TRBV12-5	TGTGCTAGTGGTTTCCCCTTCGGCGGCTACACCTTC	CASGFPFGGYTF
NA	few	TRBJ1-2	TRBV10-3	TGTGCCATCAGTGAGCGGGGTAGGGACGGCTATGGCTACACCTTC	CAISERGRDGYGYTF
TRBD1	NA	TRBJ2-5	TRBV20-1	TGCAGTGCTCAACGGGGGACAGGGGAAGAGACCCAGTACTTC	CSAQRGTGEETQYF
NA	many	TRBJ1-5	TRBV20-1	TGCAGTGCTAGAGGGACAGCTAATCAGCCCCAGCATTTT	CSARGTANQPQHF
NA	many	TRBJ2-7	TRBV20-1	TGCAGTGCTAGAGTTCCTGCAGCCTCCTACGAGCAGTACTTC	CSARVPAASYEQYF